A single sample is the source of the 27 T cell receptor beta chains below, sequenced in a study of early T cells in non-severe SARS-CoV-2 infection. One entry per CDR3 protein, called by TCRdb with MiXCR from the 5' RACE reads. Of some 87,000 distinct CDR3 sequences listed, roughly an eighth were seen once; the top ten hold about 1.5%. Sample: whole blood. The receptors come from an adult who was a healthcare worker with PCR-confirmed SARS-CoV-2 infection or an uninfected control (not recorded which).

At least ten counts were recorded for this clonotype. The chain employs TRBV5-1 and TRBJ2-7; 11 positions match TRBD2. The CDR3 runs to 17 residues. CDR1 SGHRS and CDR2 YFSETQ come from the germline V gene. Trimming at V came to 0 bases and at J to 1 base, leaving 6 bases not matched to a gene. CDR3 nucleotides: TGCGCCAGCAGCTTGGCTAGCGGGGGGCCGAATTCCTACGAGCAGTACTTC. Translated, it gives CASSLASGGPNSYEQYF.

This clonotype was seen many times. The J gene is TRBJ2-3, the V gene TRBV2; the D gene is possibly TRBD1 (6 bases). CDR3 length: 14 amino acids. Trimming shortened V by 5 bases and J by 2 bases, and 11 bases separated the two germline ends. The germline V gene encodes CDR1 SNHLY and CDR2 FYNNEI. The CDR3 DNA reads as TGTGCCAGCAGTAAAGGACAGATCACAGATACGCAGTATTTT. Translating gives CASSKGQITDTQYF.

This clonotype occurred a few times. This chain joins TRBV19 and TRBJ1-5; the D is unclear. This CDR3 comprises 16 residues. Trimming removed 5 bases from V and 6 bases from J, with 20 bases in between. CDR1 is LNHDA, CDR2 SQIVND, per germline (reference sequence). The CDR3 bases are TGTGCCAGTAGTTTGATCCTTGGCGCGCCGGGTCAGCCCCAGCATTTT. As protein: CASSLILGAPGQPQHF. Drawing the rest from reference TRBV19 and TRBJ1-5, the complete variable domain is DGGITQSPKYLFRKEGQNVTLSCEQNLNHDAMYWYRQDPGQGLRLIYYSQIVNDFQKGDIAEGYSVSREKKESFPLTVTSAQKNPTAFYLCASSLILGAPGQPQHFGDGTRLSIL.

This chain joins TRBV20-1 and TRBJ2-4; TRBD2 aligns across 13 bases. J gave up 6 bases and V 6 bases, and 8 bases lay outside the gene matches. The CDR3 spans 15 residues. The germline V gene encodes CDR1 DFQATT and CDR2 SNEGSKA (reference sequence). As DNA, the CDR3 is TGCAGTGCCAAAAGACTAGCGGGGGGCCTAAACATTCAGTACTTC. Its translation: CSAKRLAGGLNIQYF.

In this sample, this clonotype turned up many times. This chain uses TRBV2 with TRBJ2-1, with D possibly being TRBD2 (5 bases). Trimming stripped 6 bases from V and 9 bases from J, with 18 bases between. CDR1 is SNHLY, CDR2 FYNNEI, per germline. The CDR3 spans 14 residues. The CDR3 region is CASSSTLGLSEQFF. The CDR3 DNA follows: TGTGCCAGCAGCTCCACCCTCGGACTGAGTGAGCAGTTCTTC.

This clonotype was observed a handful of times. The chain couples TRBV7-6 to TRBJ2-7; tentative D call: TRBD2 (6 bases). Between the trimmed V and J ends, which lost 4 bases and 2 bases, there was a span of 18 bases. This CDR3 has 16 amino acids. CDR1 is SGHVS and CDR2 is FNYEAQ in the germline V gene. Written as DNA, the CDR3 is TGTGCCAGCAGCTCCGGACTAACGCCGACTACCTACGAGCAGTACTTC. It translates to CASSSGLTPTTYEQYF.

The rearrangement joins TRBV7-2 to TRBJ1-1, with 7 bases lining up with TRBD1. Germline trimming cut 5 bases from V and 6 bases from J; bases unmatched to any gene: 6. This CDR3 has 13 residues. Germline V lookup: CDR1 SGHTA, CDR2 FQGNSA. In nucleotides, the CDR3 is TGTGCCAGCAGCCGCAGACAGGGAGCTGAAGCTTTCTTT. The encoded protein is CASSRRQGAEAFF. The full variable domain, rest sourced from reference TRBV7-2 and TRBJ1-1, is GAGVSQSPSNKVTEKGKDVELRCDPISGHTALYWYRQSLGQGLEFLIYFQGNSAPDKSGLPSDRFSAERTGGSVSTLTIQRTQQEDSAVYLCASSRRQGAEAFFGQGTRLTVV.

This sequence joins TRBV20-1 and TRBJ2-3; 13 bases map to TRBD2. The ends lost 6 bases at V and 9 bases at J; junction bases unmatched: 9. Germline lookup yields CDR1 DFQATT and CDR2 SNEGSKA (reference sequence). The CDR3 extends over 14 amino acids. CDR3 protein: CSAPTSGGAGTQYF. In nucleotides, the CDR3 is TGCAGTGCCCCAACTAGCGGGGGGGCCGGGACGCAGTATTTT.

The table lists this clonotype with a few counts. The V gene is TRBV7-6, the J gene TRBJ2-7; D may be TRBD1 or TRBD2 (5 bases each). Germline V lookup: CDR1 SGHVS, CDR2 FNYEAQ. V dropped 5 bases and J dropped 5 bases, with 22 bases sitting between them. The CDR3 is made up of 16 amino acids. The CDR3 DNA reads as TGTGCCAGCAGCCCACGGGGCAGGGTTGCAGTTAACGAGCAGTACTTC. It codes for CASSPRGRVAVNEQYF.

This clonotype was observed a handful of times. The V gene is TRBV5-8, the J gene TRBJ1-2; D not certain. This CDR3 is 15 amino acids long. Trimming cost V 4 bases and J 4 bases, with 17 bases left between them. CDR1 is SGHTS and CDR2 is YDEGEE in the germline V gene. CDR3 sequence: CASSPYIGLSYGYTF. CDR3 nucleotide sequence: TGTGCCAGCAGCCCATACATCGGACTCAGCTATGGCTACACCTTC.

The chain uses TRBV3-1 and TRBJ1-1; perhaps TRBD1 as D (5 bases). Germline CDR1 LGHDT, CDR2 YNNKEL (reference sequence). The CDR3 runs to 13 residues. V lost 5 bases and J lost 6, with 13 bases in between. The CDR3 protein is CASSVQGGSEAFF. CDR3 coding DNA: TGTGCCAGCAGCGTCCAGGGAGGGTCTGAAGCTTTCTTT.

This clonotype was recorded at least ten times. The chain employs TRBV7-2 and TRBJ2-6; D is ambiguous. CDR3 size: 15 residues. Germline V gene data show CDR1 as SGHTA and CDR2 as FQGNSA. The V end was cut by 3 bases, the J end by 2 bases, with 8 bases between. In nucleotides, the CDR3 is TGTGCCAGCAGCTTTGACGGCCCTGGGGCCAACGTCCTGACTTTC. It yields the protein CASSFDGPGANVLTF.

This clonotype was detected many times. The chain carries TRBV6-2 or TRBV6-3 and TRBJ2-2; D remains unclear. Germline CDR1 is MNHEY and CDR2 is SVGEGT. V lost 9 bases and J lost 7, with 9 bases in between. This CDR3 is 11 amino acids long. The CDR3, as DNA: TGTGCCAGTAACTATCTCGGGGAGCTGTTTTTT. It encodes CASNYLGELFF.

This clonotype was detected only a few times. The chain joins TRBV6-5 to TRBJ1-1; D possibly corresponds to TRBD1 (5 bases). The CDR3 runs to 13 residues. Trimming pared 5 bases from V and 4 bases from J, leaving 11 bases between. CDR1 is MNHEY and CDR2 is SVGAGI in the germline V gene. CDR3 sequence (DNA): TGTGCCAGCAGTAATGGGGGGGGCACTGAAGCTTTCTTT. Translation: CASSNGGGTEAFF.

This clonotype was detected many times. The CDR3 sequence: CASSEDRSIADTQYF. The CDR3 DNA is TGTGCCAGCAGTGAAGATAGGAGTATTGCAGATACGCAGTATTTT. The rearrangement links TRBV2 to TRBJ2-3; no clear D gene. Per the germline V gene, CDR1 is SNHLY and CDR2 is FYNNEI. Trimming left V 1 base short and J 4 bases short, with 12 bases between. The CDR3 sequence is 15 residues long. Looking up the rest from reference TRBV2 and TRBJ2-3 gives the full variable domain: EPEVTQTPSHQVTQMGQEVILRCVPISNHLYFYWYRQILGQKVEFLVSFYNNEISEKSEIFDDQFSVERPDGSNFTLKIRSTKLEDSAMYFCASSEDRSIADTQYFGPGTRLTVL.

This rearrangement joins TRBV6-5 to TRBJ2-3, with D hard to call. Germline CDR1 reads MNHEY; CDR2 reads SVGAGI. Trimming removed 0 bases at V and 3 bases at J, with 7 bases between. This CDR3 region has 14 residues. The CDR3 protein is CASSYSLGTDTQYF. CDR3 coding DNA: TGTGCCAGCAGTTACTCCCTAGGGACAGATACGCAGTATTTT.

This clonotype was detected a few times. The chain carries TRBV12-5 and TRBJ1-3, with TRBD1 as a possible D gene (6 bases). The CDR3 runs to 19 residues. V was cut by 3 bases and J by 7 bases, with 28 bases left in between. Germline V gene lookup returns CDR1 LGHNT and CDR2 FRNRAP. The DNA of the CDR3 is TGTGCTAGTGGTTTAATCACTATGAGACAGGTCGGGATTGTGAACACCATATATTTT. This gives the protein CASGLITMRQVGIVNTIYF.

This clonotype occurred many times. This chain links TRBV12-5 with TRBJ1-1; no reliable D call. This CDR3 comprises 15 residues. Per germline, CDR1 LGHNT and CDR2 FRNRAP. V dropped 1 base and J dropped 4 bases, with 13 bases sitting between them. The CDR3 loop reads CASGLGGSDGTEAFF. CDR3 nucleotide sequence: TGTGCTAGTGGTTTGGGGGGTAGTGATGGCACTGAAGCTTTCTTT.

This clonotype has a handful of counts. V usage is TRBV27 and J usage is TRBJ2-5; possible D gene TRBD2, 5 bases. Looked up from germline, CDR1 is MNHEY and CDR2 is SMNVEV (reference sequence). Trimming removed 10 bases at V and 4 bases at J, with 13 bases between. The CDR3 is 12 residues long. The CDR3 here is CAMPKRLETQYF. The CDR3 DNA reads TGTGCCATGCCTAAGCGGTTAGAGACCCAGTACTTC.

Note on this clonotype: The junction differs from germline at one of its ends, possibly a read error. The CDR3 spells CASRRGQGKSIQYF. The CDR3 DNA reads TGTGCCAGCAGGAGAGGACAGGGTAAAAGCATTCAGTACTTC. This rearrangement joins TRBV6-1 to TRBJ2-4; 8 nucleotides match TRBD1. The CDR3 has 14 residues. From germline, CDR1 is MNHNS and CDR2 SASEGT.

The rearrangement links TRBV28 to TRBJ2-2; no definite D call. CDR3 size: 14 residues. Germline CDR1 MDHEN, CDR2 SYDVKM. The V and J ends lost 2 bases and 0 bases respectively, with 4 bases between them. The DNA for the CDR3 is TGTGCCAGCAGTTTAACGGCGAACACCGGGGAGCTGTTTTTT. It translates to CASSLTANTGELFF.

The V gene is TRBV7-9, the J gene TRBJ2-3, with D maybe TRBD2 (8 bases). This CDR3 region has 15 residues. Germline CDR1 is SEHNR and CDR2 is FQNEAQ (reference sequence). V lost 5 bases to trimming and J lost 2 bases, with 14 bases between them. The CDR3 region has the DNA TGTGCCAGCAGCGGGACAGCGGGGGACACAGATACGCAGTATTTT. Protein product: CASSGTAGDTDTQYF. The variable domain in full, with the rest retrieved from reference TRBV7-9 and TRBJ2-3, is DTGVSQNPRHKITKRGQNVTFRCDPISEHNRLYWYRQTLGQGPEFLTYFQNEAQLEKSRLLSDRFSAERPKGSFSTLEIQRTEQGDSAMYLCASSGTAGDTDTQYFGPGTRLTVL.

This clonotype was seen a handful of times. This sequence joins TRBV19 and TRBJ1-5; D uncertain. Germline V gives CDR1 LNHDA, CDR2 SQIVND (reference sequence). The CDR3 runs 16 residues. V was clipped by 3 bases and J by 2 bases, with 14 bases between them. CDR3 in amino acids: CASSILGQSGNQPQHF. The CDR3 DNA is TGTGCCAGTAGTATCTTAGGGCAGTCGGGCAATCAGCCCCAGCATTTT. Based on the CDR3 plus reference TRBV19 and TRBJ1-5, the full variable domain is DGGITQSPKYLFRKEGQNVTLSCEQNLNHDAMYWYRQDPGQGLRLIYYSQIVNDFQKGDIAEGYSVSREKKESFPLTVTSAQKNPTAFYLCASSILGQSGNQPQHFGDGTRLSIL.

This clonotype occurred many times. Written as DNA, the CDR3 is TGTGCCAGTAGTGGGTGGATAGACTCGCCCCAGCATTTT. This translates into CASSGWIDSPQHF. V is TRBV19 and J is TRBJ1-5; no firm D call. Per the germline V gene, CDR1 is LNHDA and CDR2 is SQIVND (reference sequence). This CDR3 is 13 amino acids long. V was pared by 5 bases and J by 9 bases, with 14 bases between.

As DNA, the CDR3 is TGTGCCACCCGGGGACTCACCGGGGAGCTGTTTTTT. It translates to CATRGLTGELFF. The chain recombines TRBV24-1 with TRBJ2-2; a weak D match, TRBD2 (6 bases). This CDR3 spans 12 amino acids. V was trimmed by 9 bases and J by 4 bases, leaving 8 bases between them. The germline V gene has CDR1 KGHDR and CDR2 SFDVKD.

This rearrangement joins TRBV29-1 to TRBJ1-2, with a possible D match to TRBD1 (5 bases). The length of the CDR3 is 11 residues. V was shortened by 4 bases and J by 4 bases, with 7 bases between the two germline ends. The germline gives CDR1 SQVTM, CDR2 ANQGSEA. CDR3 residues: CSVAQGYGYTF. CDR3 bases: TGCAGCGTTGCCCAGGGCTATGGCTACACCTTC.

The chain joins TRBV13 to TRBJ2-7, with D perhaps assigned TRBD1 or TRBD2 (5 bases each). The V gene lost 5 bases and the J gene lost 3 bases, with 11 bases spanning the gap. Germline assignment: CDR1 PRHDT and CDR2 FYEKMQ (reference sequence). CDR3 length: 13 amino acids. The CDR3, as DNA: TGTGCCAGCAGCGTCCGGGGCTACTACGAGCAGTACTTC. It translates to CASSVRGYYEQYF.